The clone carrying this T cell receptor (beta chain) has just one count. As yet, its antigen is unknown. The data belong to a study of a mutant IDH1 vaccine in newly diagnosed glioma. Study as a whole: There were 62.5% males and about 38% females among treated patients, whose mean age was about 44 years.

Generated by immunoSEQ multiplex PCR, the TCRdb table keeps only in-frame clones and is missing some. The table lists 9,500 to 12,000 clones, around 89% of them singletons. CDR1 MDHEN and CDR2 SYDVKM come from the germline V gene. The length of the CDR3 is 12 residues. V lost 5 bases, J lost 2 bases, and 7 bases lay in between. Time point described: week 23, last vaccination. Each dose of the vaccine consisted of 300 ug of mutant IDH1 20-mer peptide, with topical imiquimod. This sequence originates from a middle-aged woman with glioma. Some clones in this sample may be carry-over from other donors' samples. The input for sequencing was PBMCs, taken from a glioma patient whose treatment included an IDH1 peptide vaccine. This chain links TRBV28 with TRBJ2-7; D is unclear. The CDR3 loop reads CASSLVPYEQYF. The DNA of the CDR3 is TGTGCCAGCAGTCTGGTCCCCTACGAGCAGTACTTC.